The TCR beta chain described here comes from a study of blood T cell repertoires in COVID-19 (dated by TCRdb to the early 2020s). Broadly, across the study: Samples covering the acute and convalescent phases of COVID-19 were provided by collaborators in the United States, Italy and Spain. A de-identified subject ID, COVID-19 status, age in years and sex were almost always included in the sample metadata. The material from the prospective study consisted of cDNA or gDNA derived from T cells, B-cell-depleted T cells, or PBMCs. Where HLA class I and class II types were available, the types were taken from metadata supplied by the sample provider, not from assay-based typing. The dataset comprised deeply sampled blood TCRbeta repertoires from subjects exposed to, actively infected with, or recovered from COVID-19. The repertoires were released in a freely available public database meant as a resource for research on the immune response to SARS-CoV-2. Samples came from the ongoing ImmuneRACE study (first 160 participants) plus 1,254 subjects from 6 global collaborators.

From a lookup of the germline V gene, CDR1 and CDR2 are SGHVS and FQNEAQ. CDR3 length: 17 amino acids, cysteine to phenylalanine. The retained sequence is limited to the CDR3, 51 bases, with the frame set at the first base. The V and J ends are trimmed by 2 bases and 0 bases, leaving 14 bases between them. One collaborating source in Seattle enrolled patients while the patients were actively infected and followed the patients over time throughout the course of disease. The collaborating institutions used their own protocols to collect whole blood in K2EDTA tubes. Collaborator samples were shipped for TCRbeta analysis as frozen whole blood, isolated PBMCs, or DNA extracted from either sample type. As regards this clone: The antigen this receptor binds is unknown. No base-level quality is on record; no much larger clone is a single base apart.

Paper-wide results and their limitations: The amount of clinical and demographic metadata varied by source and participant and was provided uncurated.

TCRbeta CDR3 regions were amplified from genomic DNA using the immunoSEQ Assay, a bias-controlled multiplex PCR. The paper's processing steps were these. The number of nucleated cells in each sample was estimated from the amplification of reference gene primers within the assay. To quantify the absolute abundance of each unique TCRbeta CDR3 rearrangement, sequence reads were collapsed and filtered. For each sample, productive Simpson clonality was calculated as the square root of Simpson's diversity index over productive rearrangements. In its TCRdb copy, this immuneACCESS table keeps in-frame sequences only and misses some clones. Where compared with another copy, unresolved V genes explain less than half of these, and the others have no known cause. The DNA gave D and trimming, while V, J and clone size come from that table. Across this sample there are 400,000 to 450,000 clones, with roughly 90% seen only once. The ten top clones hold 0.7% to 1% of the sample.

The receptor's source is a man younger than 35 with COVID-19, enrolled during active disease. The chain was built from TRBV7-8 and TRBJ1-5; no D segment can be confidently identified. The sequenced material came from peripheral blood. The DNA is TGTGCCAGCAGCTTATCCACGGGTATGGATAGCAATCAGCCCCAGCATTTT. Its protein is CASSLSTGMDSNQPQHF.